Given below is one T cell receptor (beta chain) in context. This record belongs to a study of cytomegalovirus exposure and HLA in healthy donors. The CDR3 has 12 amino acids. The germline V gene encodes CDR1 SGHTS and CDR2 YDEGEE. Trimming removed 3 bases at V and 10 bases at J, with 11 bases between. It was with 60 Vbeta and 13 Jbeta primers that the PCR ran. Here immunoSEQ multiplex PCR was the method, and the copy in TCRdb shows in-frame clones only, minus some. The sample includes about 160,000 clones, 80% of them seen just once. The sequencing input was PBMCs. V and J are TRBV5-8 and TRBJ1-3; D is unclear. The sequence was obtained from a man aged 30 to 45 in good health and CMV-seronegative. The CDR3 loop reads CASSSRVETIYF. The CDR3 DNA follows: TGTGCCAGCAGCTCCCGGGTGGAAACCATATATTTT.